One sample yielded the 5 T cell receptor beta chains listed below, sequenced in a study of CD8+ T cells in alopecia areata (dated by TCRdb to the late 2010s). The protocol used for the library was the immunoSEQ multiplex PCR assay. RNA was extracted from all samples and reverse transcribed into cDNA as template for TCR sequencing. TCRdb took over this immuneACCESS table, retaining in-frame rearrangements with V and J assigned. Such tables are incomplete; in checked studies, under half of the missing clones stem from an unresolved V gene, and the remainder is unexplained. This sample gives hundreds of thousands of clones in total; 30% to 40% of them show up just once. The ten largest clones represent 0.45% to 0.55% of the sample. Explained via the paper, the treatment or condition label denotes: oral pan-JAK inhibitor, 5-10 mg twice daily. The sequenced sample was CD4+ T cells sorted from blood, obtained around week 31, from a patient treated with tofacitinib. The receptor source for this set is a human donor with alopecia areata.

This clone was seen more than once but under ten times. The rearrangement links TRBV5-1 to TRBJ1-1; D might be TRBD1 (5 bases). The CDR3 consists of 16 residues. The germline gives CDR1 SGHRS, CDR2 YFSETQ. V was shortened by 1 base and J by 1 base, with 14 bases between the two germline ends. The CDR3 reads CASSLRGDLSNTEAFF. The CDR3 DNA reads TGCGCCAGCAGCTTGCGGGGGGACCTGTCGAACACTGAAGCTTTCTTT.

In this sample, this clone turned up a few times. CDR3 sequence reads: CASSLMGRGDYNEQFF. CDR3 sequence (DNA): TGTGCCAGCAGTTTAATGGGGCGGGGGGACTACAATGAGCAGTTCTTC. This chain links TRBV14 with TRBJ2-1, with TRBD2 identical over 8 bases. Losses at the gene ends were 6 bases for V and 3 bases for J; bases not matched to a gene: 10. In germline, CDR1 is SGHDN, CDR2 FVKESK. The CDR3 is made up of 16 amino acids. Based on the CDR3 plus reference TRBV14 and TRBJ2-1, the full variable domain is EAGVTQFPSHSVIEKGQTVTLRCDPISGHDNLYWYRRVMGKEIKFLLHFVKESKQDESGMPNNRFLAERTGGTYSTLKVQPAELEDSGVYFCASSLMGRGDYNEQFFGPGTRLTVL.

This clone was seen a single time. The chain recombines TRBV5-1 with TRBJ2-2; no clear D gene. The length of the CDR3 is 12 residues. Germline values: CDR1 SGHRS, CDR2 YFSETQ. The ends were cut back, 2 bases at V and 5 bases at J, with 4 bases in the middle. CDR3 bases: TGCGCCAGCAGCTTTAGAACCGGGGAGCTGTTTTTT. Protein sequence: CASSFRTGELFF.

The rearrangement links TRBV30 to TRBJ2-1, with no clear D. Trimming removed 5 bases at V and 11 bases at J, with 16 bases between. The CDR3 has 12 residues. Germline V gives CDR1 GTSNPN, CDR2 SVGIG (reference sequence). The CDR3 DNA sequence: TGTGCCTGGCAATTGACTCGTAGGCAGCAGTTCTTC. This encodes CAWQLTRRQQFF.

V and J are TRBV30 and TRBJ2-3, with a tentative D call TRBD1 (6 bases). The ends were cut back, 5 bases at V and 2 bases at J, with 14 bases in the middle. The CDR3 loop spans 14 amino acids. Germline V CDR1 and CDR2: GTSNPN, SVGIG (reference sequence). In DNA form, the CDR3 reads TGTGCCTGGGGACAGACCAGTACCACAGATACGCAGTATTTT. Amino acid sequence: CAWGQTSTTDTQYF.